The T cell receptor beta chain under discussion was sequenced for a study of cytomegalovirus exposure and HLA in healthy donors (dated by TCRdb to 2015 to 2018). Regarding the study in general: According to a later analysis, one platform produced both the 110 or so validation repertoires and the 670 or so repertoires of the first cohort. The study was designed to test whether signatures of past pathogen exposure could be identified by cataloging public T cell receptors. Besides the first cohort of approximately 670 subjects, a separate validation cohort made up of over 95 different subjects was used. To predict cytomegalovirus infection status, the study combined high-throughput TCR immunosequencing, statistical association of individual TCRs with disease status, and machine learning.

This clone came up a few times. The antigen it recognizes is unknown. One base away there is no much larger clone; base qualities are not given. Donors formed part of the validation cohort, which comprised 120 subjects and was distinct from the first cohort of 666 subjects. Study-wide findings and limitations: In the study, 150 to 200 TCR beta chains were listed as associated with cytomegalovirus. A few of the identified cytomegalovirus-associated TCR beta chains were confirmed in vitro to be specific for cytomegalovirus antigens. All 120 or so repertoires were used to score co-occurrence in the validation cohort in a later analysis, because that analysis had no HLA typing for the cohort. A later analysis found that TCRs clustered in the first cohort also tended to co-occur in the roughly 120 validation repertoires, with approximately 94% of cluster scores above 0. Cytomegalovirus status was reported to be diagnosed by the classifier with high specificity and sensitivity in both the original and validation cohorts. Across donors, most TCR sequences were observed very rarely, whereas some public TCRs were present in many individuals. It was suggested by the authors that the approach could potentially be generalized to other disease states and immunological phenotypes.

Library prep was done by the immunoSEQ multiplex PCR assay. For the original study's pipeline: To diagnose cytomegalovirus status from the catalog of TCR beta chain sequences, a statistical classification framework was built. TCRdb mirrors the immuneACCESS table, restricted to in-frame sequences. Some clones are absent from its copies; in checked studies, under half trace to an unresolved V gene, and the reason for the others is unknown. V and J calls and clone size are given by that table; D and trimming were obtained from the DNA. The sample includes fewer than 95,000 clones, with around 94% observed a single time. The ten largest clones capture roughly 0.6% of the sample. Spanning cysteine to phenylalanine, the CDR3 consists of 18 amino acids. Only CDR3 DNA remains: 54 bases, in frame from the first base. Based on the germline V gene, the CDR1 and CDR2 sequences are MNHNS and SASEGT. V ends up 4 bases short and J 3 bases short, with an unmatched junction base count of 17.

The receptor chain draws on TRBV6-1 and TRBJ2-7; 8 of the junction bases match TRBD2. The sequence was collected from a young woman in good health and CMV-seronegative. The sample comprised PBMCs. The CDR3 region has the sequence CASSGTLTPGGVRYEQYF. The nucleotide sequence reads as follows: TGTGCCAGCAGTGGAACACTGACGCCGGGGGGGGTTCGCTACGAGCAGTACTTC.